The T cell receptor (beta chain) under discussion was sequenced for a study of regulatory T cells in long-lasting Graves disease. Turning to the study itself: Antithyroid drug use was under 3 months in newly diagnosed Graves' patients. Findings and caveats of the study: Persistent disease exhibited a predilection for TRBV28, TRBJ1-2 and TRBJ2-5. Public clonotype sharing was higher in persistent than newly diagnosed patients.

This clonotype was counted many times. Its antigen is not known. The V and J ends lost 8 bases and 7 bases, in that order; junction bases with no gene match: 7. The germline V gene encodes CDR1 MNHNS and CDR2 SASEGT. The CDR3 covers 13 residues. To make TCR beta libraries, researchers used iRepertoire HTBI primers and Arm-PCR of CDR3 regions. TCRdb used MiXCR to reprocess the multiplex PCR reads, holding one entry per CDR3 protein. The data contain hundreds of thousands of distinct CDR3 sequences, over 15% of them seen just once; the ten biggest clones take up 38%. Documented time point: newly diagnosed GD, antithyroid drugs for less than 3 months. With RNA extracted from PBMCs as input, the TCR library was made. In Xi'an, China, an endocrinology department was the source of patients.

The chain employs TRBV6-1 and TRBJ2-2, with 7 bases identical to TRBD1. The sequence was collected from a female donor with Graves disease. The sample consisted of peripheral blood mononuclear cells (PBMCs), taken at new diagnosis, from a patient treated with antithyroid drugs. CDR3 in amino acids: CASGTGDSGELFF. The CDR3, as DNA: TGTGCCAGCGGAACAGGGGACAGCGGGGAGCTGTTTTTT.